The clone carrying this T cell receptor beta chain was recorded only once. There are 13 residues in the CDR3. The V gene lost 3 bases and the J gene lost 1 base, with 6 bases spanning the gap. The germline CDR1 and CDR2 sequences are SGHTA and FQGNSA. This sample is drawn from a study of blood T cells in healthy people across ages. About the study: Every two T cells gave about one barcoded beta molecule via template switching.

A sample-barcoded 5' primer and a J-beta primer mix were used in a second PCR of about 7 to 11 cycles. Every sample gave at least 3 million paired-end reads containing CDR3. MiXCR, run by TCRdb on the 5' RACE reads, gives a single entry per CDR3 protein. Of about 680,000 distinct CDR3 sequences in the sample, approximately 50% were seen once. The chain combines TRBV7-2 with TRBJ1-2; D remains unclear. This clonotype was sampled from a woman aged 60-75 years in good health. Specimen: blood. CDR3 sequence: CASSLANNYGYTF. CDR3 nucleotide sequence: TGTGCCAGCAGCTTGGCCAATAACTATGGCTACACCTTC.